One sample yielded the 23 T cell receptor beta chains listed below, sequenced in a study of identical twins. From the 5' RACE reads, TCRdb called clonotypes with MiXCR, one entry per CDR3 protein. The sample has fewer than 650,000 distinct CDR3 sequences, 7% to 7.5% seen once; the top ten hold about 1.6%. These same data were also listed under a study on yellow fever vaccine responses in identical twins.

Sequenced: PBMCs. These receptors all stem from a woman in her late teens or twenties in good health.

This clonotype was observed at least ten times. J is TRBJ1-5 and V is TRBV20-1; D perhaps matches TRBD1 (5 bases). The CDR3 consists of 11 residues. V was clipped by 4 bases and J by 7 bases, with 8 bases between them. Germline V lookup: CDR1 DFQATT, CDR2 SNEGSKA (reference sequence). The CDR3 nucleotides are TGCAGTGCTACGGGGGGACAGCCCCAGCATTTT. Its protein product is CSATGGQPQHF.

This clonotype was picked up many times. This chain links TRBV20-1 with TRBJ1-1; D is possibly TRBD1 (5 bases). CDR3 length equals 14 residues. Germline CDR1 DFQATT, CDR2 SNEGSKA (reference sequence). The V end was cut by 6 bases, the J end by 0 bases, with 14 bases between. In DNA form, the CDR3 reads TGCAGTGCGCCCCGGGAGGGGTTGAACACTGAAGCTTTCTTT. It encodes CSAPREGLNTEAFF.

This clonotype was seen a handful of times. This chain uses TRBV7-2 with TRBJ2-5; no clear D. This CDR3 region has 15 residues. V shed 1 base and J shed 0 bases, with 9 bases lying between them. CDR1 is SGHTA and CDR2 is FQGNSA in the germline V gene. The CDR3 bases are TGTGCCAGCAGCTTAGGCCTGCGGTACCAAGAGACCCAGTACTTC. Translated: CASSLGLRYQETQYF.

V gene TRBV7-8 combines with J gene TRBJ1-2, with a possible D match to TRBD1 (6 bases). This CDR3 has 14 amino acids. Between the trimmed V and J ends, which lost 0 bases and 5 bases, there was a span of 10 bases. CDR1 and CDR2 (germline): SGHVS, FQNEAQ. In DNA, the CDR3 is TGTGCCAGCAGCTTAGCAGGGGGATGGTATGGCTACACCTTC. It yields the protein CASSLAGGWYGYTF.

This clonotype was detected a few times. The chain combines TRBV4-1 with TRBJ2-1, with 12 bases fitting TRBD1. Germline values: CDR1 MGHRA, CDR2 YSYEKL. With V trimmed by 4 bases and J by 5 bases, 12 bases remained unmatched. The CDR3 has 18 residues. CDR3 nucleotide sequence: TGCGCCAGCAGCCGGACCGGGACAGGGGGCTATGGGGACAATGAGCAGTTCTTC. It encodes CASSRTGTGGYGDNEQFF.

DNA for the CDR3: TGTGCCACCAGCAGAGACTCGATCGGGAGCTCCTACAATGAGCAGTTCTTC. Translating it yields CATSRDSIGSSYNEQFF. The V gene is TRBV15, the J gene TRBJ2-1, with D possibly TRBD2 on 6 matching bases. V lost 0 bases to trimming and J lost 0 bases, with 12 bases between them. The CDR3 loop spans 17 amino acids. Germline-derived CDR1 and CDR2 are LNHNV and YYDKDF (reference sequence).

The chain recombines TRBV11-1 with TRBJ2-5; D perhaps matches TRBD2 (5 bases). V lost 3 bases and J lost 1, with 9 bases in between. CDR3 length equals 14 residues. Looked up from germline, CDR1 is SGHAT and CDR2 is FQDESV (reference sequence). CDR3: CASSFGAGQETQYF. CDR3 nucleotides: TGTGCCAGCAGCTTTGGTGCGGGCCAAGAGACCCAGTACTTC.

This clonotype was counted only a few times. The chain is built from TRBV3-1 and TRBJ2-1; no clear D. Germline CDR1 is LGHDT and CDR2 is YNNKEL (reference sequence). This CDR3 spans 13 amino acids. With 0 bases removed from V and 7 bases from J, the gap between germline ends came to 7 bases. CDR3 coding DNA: TGTGCCAGCAGCCAAGATCTCAGGAATGAGCAGTTCTTC. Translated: CASSQDLRNEQFF.

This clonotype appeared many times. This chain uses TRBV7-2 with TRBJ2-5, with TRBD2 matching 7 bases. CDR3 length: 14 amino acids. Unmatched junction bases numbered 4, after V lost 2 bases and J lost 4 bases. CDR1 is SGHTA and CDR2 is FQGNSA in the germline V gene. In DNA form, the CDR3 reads TGTGCCAGCAGCTTATTCGGCGGGGGAGAGACCCAGTACTTC. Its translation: CASSLFGGGETQYF.

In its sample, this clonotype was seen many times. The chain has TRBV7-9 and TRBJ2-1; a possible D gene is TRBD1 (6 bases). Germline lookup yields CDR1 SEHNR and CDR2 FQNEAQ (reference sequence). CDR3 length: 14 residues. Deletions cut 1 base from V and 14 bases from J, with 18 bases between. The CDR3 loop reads CASSLGRGGQAEFF. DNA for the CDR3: TGTGCCAGCAGCTTAGGTCGAGGGGGTCAGGCGGAGTTCTTC. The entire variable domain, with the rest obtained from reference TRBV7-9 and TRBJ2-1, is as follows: DTGVSQNPRHKITKRGQNVTFRCDPISEHNRLYWYRQTLGQGPEFLTYFQNEAQLEKSRLLSDRFSAERPKGSFSTLEIQRTEQGDSAMYLCASSLGRGGQAEFFGPGTRLTVL.

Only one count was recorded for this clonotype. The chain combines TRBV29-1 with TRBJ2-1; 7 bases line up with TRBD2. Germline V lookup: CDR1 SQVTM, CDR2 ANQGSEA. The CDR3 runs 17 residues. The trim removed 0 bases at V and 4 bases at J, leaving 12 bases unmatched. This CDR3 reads CSVEDQGKGGVYNEQFF. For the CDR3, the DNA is TGCAGCGTTGAAGATCAAGGGAAGGGAGGGGTTTACAATGAGCAGTTCTTC.

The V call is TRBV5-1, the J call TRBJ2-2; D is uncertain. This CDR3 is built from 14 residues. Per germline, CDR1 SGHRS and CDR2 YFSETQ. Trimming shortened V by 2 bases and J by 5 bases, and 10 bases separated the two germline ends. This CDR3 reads CASSLTVETGELFF. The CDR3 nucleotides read TGCGCCAGCAGCTTAACGGTTGAAACCGGGGAGCTGTTTTTT. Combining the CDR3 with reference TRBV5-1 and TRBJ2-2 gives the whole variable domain KAGVTQTPRYLIKTRGQQVTLSCSPISGHRSVSWYQQTPGQGLQFLFEYFSETQRNKGNFPGRFSGRQFSNSRSEMNVSTLELGDSALYLCASSLTVETGELFFGEGSRLTVL.

For the CDR3, the DNA is TGCGCCAGCAGCCAAGAGCACGGAACCTACGAGCAGTACTTC. This codes for CASSQEHGTYEQYF. This sequence joins TRBV4-1 and TRBJ2-7; D not certain. Trimming shortened V by 0 bases and J by 2 bases, and 8 bases separated the two germline ends. This CDR3 comprises 14 residues. Germline-derived CDR1 and CDR2 are MGHRA and YSYEKL.

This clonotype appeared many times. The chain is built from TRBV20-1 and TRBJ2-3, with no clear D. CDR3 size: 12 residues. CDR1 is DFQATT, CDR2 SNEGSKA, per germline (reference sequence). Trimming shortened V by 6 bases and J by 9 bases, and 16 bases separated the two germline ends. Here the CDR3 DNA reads TGCAGTGCCCGGAACGGCCCGAACACGCAGTATTTT. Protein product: CSARNGPNTQYF.

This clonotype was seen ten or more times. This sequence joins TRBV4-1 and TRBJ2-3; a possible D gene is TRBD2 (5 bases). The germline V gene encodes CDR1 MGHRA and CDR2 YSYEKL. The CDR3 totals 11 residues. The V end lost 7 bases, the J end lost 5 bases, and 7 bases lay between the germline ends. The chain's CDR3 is CASKRGDTQYF. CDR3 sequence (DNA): TGCGCCAGCAAACGGGGAGATACGCAGTATTTT.

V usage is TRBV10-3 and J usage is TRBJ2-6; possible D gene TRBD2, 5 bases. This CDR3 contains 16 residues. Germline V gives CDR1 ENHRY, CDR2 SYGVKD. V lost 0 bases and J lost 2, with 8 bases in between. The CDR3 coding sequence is TGTGCCATCAGTGAGTCGATCGGGACTGGGGCCAACGTCCTGACTTTC. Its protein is CAISESIGTGANVLTF.

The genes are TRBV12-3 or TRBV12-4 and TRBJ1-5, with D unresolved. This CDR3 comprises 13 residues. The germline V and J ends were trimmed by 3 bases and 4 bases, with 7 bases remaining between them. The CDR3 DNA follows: TGTGCCAGCAGTTTCTCACTAAATCAGCCCCAGCATTTT. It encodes CASSFSLNQPQHF.

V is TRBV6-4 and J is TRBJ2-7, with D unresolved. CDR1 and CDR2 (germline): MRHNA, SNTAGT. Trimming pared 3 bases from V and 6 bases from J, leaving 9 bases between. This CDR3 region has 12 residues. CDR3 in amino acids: CASSDSLGEQYF. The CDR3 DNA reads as TGTGCCAGCAGTGATAGTCTAGGCGAGCAGTACTTC.

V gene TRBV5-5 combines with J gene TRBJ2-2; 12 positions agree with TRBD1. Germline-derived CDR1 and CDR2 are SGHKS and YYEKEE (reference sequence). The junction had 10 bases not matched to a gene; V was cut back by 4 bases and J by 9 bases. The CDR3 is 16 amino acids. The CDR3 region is CASSPWGQGAFWELFF. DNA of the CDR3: TGTGCCAGCAGCCCCTGGGGACAGGGGGCGTTCTGGGAGCTGTTTTTT.

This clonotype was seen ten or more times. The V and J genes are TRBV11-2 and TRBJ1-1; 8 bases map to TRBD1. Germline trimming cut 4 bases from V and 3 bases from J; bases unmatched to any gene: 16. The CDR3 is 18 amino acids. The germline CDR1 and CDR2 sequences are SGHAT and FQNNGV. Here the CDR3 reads CASSSLLDRGRRDTEAFF. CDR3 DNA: TGTGCCAGCAGCTCATTACTCGACAGGGGCCGCCGGGACACTGAAGCTTTCTTT.

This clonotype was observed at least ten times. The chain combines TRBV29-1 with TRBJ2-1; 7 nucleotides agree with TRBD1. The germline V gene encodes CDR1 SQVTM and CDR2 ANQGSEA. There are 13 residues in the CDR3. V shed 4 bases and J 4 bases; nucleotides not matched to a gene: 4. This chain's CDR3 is CSVVGQDYNEQFF. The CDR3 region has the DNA TGCAGCGTTGTAGGACAGGATTACAATGAGCAGTTCTTC.

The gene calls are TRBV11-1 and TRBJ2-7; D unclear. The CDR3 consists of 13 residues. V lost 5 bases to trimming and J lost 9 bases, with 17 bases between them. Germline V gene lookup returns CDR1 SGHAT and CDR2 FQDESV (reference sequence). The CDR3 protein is CASSQTSLMWQYV. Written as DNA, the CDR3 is TGTGCCAGCAGCCAAACCAGCCTCATGTGGCAGTACGTC.

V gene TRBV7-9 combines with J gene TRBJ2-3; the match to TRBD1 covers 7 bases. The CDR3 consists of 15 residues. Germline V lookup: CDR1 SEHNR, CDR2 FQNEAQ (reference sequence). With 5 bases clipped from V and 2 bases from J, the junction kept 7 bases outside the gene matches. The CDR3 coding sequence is TGTGCCAGCAGCCCTAGGGACAGCTACACAGATACGCAGTATTTT. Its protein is CASSPRDSYTDTQYF.